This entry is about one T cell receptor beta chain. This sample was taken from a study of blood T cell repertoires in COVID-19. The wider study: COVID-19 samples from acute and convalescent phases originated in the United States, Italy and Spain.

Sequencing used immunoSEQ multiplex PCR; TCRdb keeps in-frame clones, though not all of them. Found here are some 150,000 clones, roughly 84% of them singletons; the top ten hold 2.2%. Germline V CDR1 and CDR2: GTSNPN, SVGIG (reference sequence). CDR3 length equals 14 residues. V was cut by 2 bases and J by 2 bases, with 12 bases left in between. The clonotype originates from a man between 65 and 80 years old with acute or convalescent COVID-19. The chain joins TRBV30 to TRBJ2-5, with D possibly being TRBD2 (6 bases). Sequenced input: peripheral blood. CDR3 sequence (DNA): TGTGCCTGGAGTCTCCGGGGGAGTCAAGAGACCCAGTACTTC. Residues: CAWSLRGSQETQYF.